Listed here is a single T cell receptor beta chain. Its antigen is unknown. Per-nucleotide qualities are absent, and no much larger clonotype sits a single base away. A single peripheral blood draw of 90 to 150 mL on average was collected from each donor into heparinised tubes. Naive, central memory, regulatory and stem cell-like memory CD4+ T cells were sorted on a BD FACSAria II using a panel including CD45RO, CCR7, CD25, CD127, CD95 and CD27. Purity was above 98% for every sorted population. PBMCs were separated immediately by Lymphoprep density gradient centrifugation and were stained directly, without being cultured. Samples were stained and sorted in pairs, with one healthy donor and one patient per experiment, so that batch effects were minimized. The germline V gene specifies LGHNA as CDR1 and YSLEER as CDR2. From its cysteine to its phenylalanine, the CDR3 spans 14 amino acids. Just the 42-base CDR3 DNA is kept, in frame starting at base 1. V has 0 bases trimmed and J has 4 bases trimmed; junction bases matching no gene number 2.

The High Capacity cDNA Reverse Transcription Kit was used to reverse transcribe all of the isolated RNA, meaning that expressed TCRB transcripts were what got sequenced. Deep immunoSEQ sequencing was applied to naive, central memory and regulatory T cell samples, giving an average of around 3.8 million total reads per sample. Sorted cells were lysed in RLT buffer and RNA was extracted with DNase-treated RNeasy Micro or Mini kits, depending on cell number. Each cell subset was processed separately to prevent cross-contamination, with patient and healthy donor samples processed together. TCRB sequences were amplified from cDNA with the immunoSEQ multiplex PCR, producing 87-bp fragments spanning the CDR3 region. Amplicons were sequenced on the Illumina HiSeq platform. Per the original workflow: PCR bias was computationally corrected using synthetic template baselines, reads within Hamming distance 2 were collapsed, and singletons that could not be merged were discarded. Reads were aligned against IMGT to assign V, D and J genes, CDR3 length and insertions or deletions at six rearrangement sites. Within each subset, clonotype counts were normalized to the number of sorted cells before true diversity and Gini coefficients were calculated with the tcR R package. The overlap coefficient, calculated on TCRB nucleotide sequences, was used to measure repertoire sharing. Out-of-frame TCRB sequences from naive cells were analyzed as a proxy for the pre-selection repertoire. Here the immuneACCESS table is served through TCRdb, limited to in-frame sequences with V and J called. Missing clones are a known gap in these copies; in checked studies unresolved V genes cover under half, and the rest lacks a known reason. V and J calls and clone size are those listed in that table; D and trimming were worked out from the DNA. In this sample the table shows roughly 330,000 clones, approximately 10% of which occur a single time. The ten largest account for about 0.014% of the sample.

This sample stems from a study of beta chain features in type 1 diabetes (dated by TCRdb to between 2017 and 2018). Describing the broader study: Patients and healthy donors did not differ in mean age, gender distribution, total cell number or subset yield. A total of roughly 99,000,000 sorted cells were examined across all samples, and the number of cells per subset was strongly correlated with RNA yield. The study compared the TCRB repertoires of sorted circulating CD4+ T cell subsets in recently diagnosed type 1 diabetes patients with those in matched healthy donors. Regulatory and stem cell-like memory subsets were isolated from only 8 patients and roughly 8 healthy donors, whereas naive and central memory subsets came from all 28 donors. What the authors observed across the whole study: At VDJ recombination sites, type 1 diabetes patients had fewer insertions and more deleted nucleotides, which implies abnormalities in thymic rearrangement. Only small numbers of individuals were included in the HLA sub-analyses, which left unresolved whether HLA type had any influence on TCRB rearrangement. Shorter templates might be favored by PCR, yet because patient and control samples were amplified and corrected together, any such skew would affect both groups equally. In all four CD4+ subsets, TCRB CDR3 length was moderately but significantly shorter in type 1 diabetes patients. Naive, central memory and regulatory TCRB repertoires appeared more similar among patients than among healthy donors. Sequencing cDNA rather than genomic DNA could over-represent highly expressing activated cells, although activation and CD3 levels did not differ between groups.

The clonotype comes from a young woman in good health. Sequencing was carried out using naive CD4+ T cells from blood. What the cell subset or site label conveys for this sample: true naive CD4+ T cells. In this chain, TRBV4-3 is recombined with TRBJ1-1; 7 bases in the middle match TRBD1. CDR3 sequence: CASSQEQGFTEAFF. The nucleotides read TGCGCCAGCAGCCAAGAACAGGGGTTCACTGAAGCTTTCTTT.